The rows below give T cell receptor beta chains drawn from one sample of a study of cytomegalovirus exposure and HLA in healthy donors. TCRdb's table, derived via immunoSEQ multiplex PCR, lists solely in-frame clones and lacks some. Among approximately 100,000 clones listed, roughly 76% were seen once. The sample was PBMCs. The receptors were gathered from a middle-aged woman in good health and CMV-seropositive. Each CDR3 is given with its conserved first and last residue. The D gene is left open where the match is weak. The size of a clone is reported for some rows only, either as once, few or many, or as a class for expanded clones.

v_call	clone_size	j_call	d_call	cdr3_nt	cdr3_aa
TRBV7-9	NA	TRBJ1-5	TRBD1	TGTGCCAGCAGCTTAGGGACAGGGGTTAGCAATCAGCCCCAGCATTTT	CASSLGTGVSNQPQHF
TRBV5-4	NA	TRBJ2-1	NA	TGTGCCAGCAGCTTGGTAGGACACCATTTCAATGAGCAGTTCTTC	CASSLVGHHFNEQFF
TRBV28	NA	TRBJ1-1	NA	TGTGCCAGCAGTCCAGGGGTCACTGAAGCTTTCTTT	CASSPGVTEAFF
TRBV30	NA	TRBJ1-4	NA	TGTGCCTGGACAGGAAGCGGGAGGGAAAAACTGTTTTTT	CAWTGSGREKLFF
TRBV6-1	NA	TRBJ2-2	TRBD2	TGTGCCAGCAGTGATCCGGGGGGGCGGACCGGGGAGCTGTTTTTT	CASSDPGGRTGELFF
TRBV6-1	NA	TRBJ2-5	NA	TGTGCCAGCAGTGAACCCCCGAGACTAGGGGACGAGACCCAGTACTTC	CASSEPPRLGDETQYF
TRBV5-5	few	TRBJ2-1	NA	TGTGCCAGCAGCTTGGTGTGGCAGAGTGACAAAAACAATGAGCAGTTCTTC	CASSLVWQSDKNNEQFF
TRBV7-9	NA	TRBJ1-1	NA	TGTGCCAGCAAGCCCGGTAGCGCGGGCACTGAAGCTTTCTTT	CASKPGSAGTEAFF
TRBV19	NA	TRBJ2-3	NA	TGTGCCAGTAGTTCCCGCTCCTACACAGATACGCAGTATTTT	CASSSRSYTDTQYF
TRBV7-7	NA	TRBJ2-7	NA	TGTGCCAGCAGCCCGGGGGGTGGCAGGGGGCGGGAGCAGTACTTC	CASSPGGGRGREQYF
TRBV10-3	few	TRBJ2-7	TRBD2	TGTGCCATCAGAGAAAGTTCCGGGACTAGCGGGGACTACGAGCAGTACTTC	CAIRESSGTSGDYEQYF
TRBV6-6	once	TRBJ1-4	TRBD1	TGTGCCAGCATTCAGGGACAGGGGTGGAACGGCGAAAAACTGTTTTTT	CASIQGQGWNGEKLFF
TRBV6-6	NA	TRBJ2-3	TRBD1	TGTGCCAGCAGTTACCAGGACAGGGGCACAGATACGCAGTATTTT	CASSYQDRGTDTQYF
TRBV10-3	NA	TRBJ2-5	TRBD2	TGTGCCATCAGTGCCCTAGCGGGGGACCAAGAGACCCAGTACTTC	CAISALAGDQETQYF
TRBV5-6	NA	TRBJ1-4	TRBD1	TGTGCCAGCAGCTTGCTAGGGGGCGCTGGTAATGAAAAACTGTTTTTT	CASSLLGGAGNEKLFF
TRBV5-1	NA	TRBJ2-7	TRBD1	TGCGCCAGCACCCCCGGGACAGGGTCCTACGAGCAGTACTTC	CASTPGTGSYEQYF
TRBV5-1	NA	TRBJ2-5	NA	TGCGCCAGCAGCGTTCGCTCGGGACAAGAGACCCAGTACTTC	CASSVRSGQETQYF
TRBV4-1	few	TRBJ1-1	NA	TGCGCCAGCAGCCAGCCGACAGAGTTGTATGAAGCTTTCTTT	CASSQPTELYEAFF
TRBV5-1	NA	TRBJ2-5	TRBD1	TGCGCCAGCAGACGGACAGGGACCCAATCCTACCAAGAGACCCAGTACTTC	CASRRTGTQSYQETQYF
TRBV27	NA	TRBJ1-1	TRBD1	TGTGCCAGCGAGCAGGGGGCTGAAGCTTTCTTT	CASEQGAEAFF
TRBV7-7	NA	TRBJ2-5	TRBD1	TGTGCTAGCAGCTCAACAGGGGCCGAGACCCAGTACTTC	CASSSTGAETQYF
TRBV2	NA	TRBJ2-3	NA	TGTGCCAGCCCTGCCACTGCGGGACGCGGGACAGATACGCAGTATTTT	CASPATAGRGTDTQYF
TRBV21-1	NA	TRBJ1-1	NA	TGTGCCAGCAGCAAAGCAGAGGGAGGGAACACTGAAGCTTTCTTT	CASSKAEGGNTEAFF
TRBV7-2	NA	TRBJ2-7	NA	TGTGCCAGCACCATGGGACACCCCTCCTACGAGCAGTACTTC	CASTMGHPSYEQYF
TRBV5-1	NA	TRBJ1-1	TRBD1	TGCGCCAGCAGCTTCCGACAGGGCACTGAAGCTTTCTTT	CASSFRQGTEAFF
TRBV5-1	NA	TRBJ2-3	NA	TGCGCCAGCAGCTTGGAAGTTGGGGGCGGCGCAGATACGCAGTATTTT	CASSLEVGGGADTQYF
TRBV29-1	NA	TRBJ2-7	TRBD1	TGCAGCGTTGTCTCGGGACAGGCGGGCGGACAGCAAACTGAGAACTTC	CSVVSGQAGGQQTENF
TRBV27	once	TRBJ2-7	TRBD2	TGTGCCAGCCGAGGGGTCCGCGGGGGACGCTCCTACGAGCAGTACTTC	CASRGVRGGRSYEQYF
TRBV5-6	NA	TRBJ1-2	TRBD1	TGTGCCAGCAGCTACGGGACAGCCGATGGCTACACCTTC	CASSYGTADGYTF
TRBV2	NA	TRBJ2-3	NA	TGTGCCAGCAGCCAGAACGGAGCTCTGGATACGCAGTATTTT	CASSQNGALDTQYF
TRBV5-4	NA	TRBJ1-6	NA	TGTGCCAGCAGCAGCGGGACGAATAATTCACCCCTCCACTTT	CASSSGTNNSPLHF
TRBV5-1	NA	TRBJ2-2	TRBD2	TGCGCCAGCAGCCCGGGACTAGCTGGGGAGCTGTTTTTT	CASSPGLAGELFF
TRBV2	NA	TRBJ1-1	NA	TGTGCCAGCAAACAACTAAGGAACACTGAAGCTTTCTTT	CASKQLRNTEAFF
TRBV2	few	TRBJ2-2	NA	TGTGCCAGCACATGGCAGAACACCGGGGAGCTGTTTTTT	CASTWQNTGELFF
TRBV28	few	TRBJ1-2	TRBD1	TGTGCCAGCAGCCCCGGGACAGCTGTTACTAGGGGCTACACCTTC	CASSPGTAVTRGYTF
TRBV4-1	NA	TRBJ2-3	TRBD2	TGCGCCAGCAGCCAAGACGGACGGGGGGGCACAGATACGCAGTATTTT	CASSQDGRGGTDTQYF
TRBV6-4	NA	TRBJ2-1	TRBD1	TGTGCCAGCAGTGCGTCCGGGACAGGGGGGTACAATGAGCAGTTCTTC	CASSASGTGGYNEQFF
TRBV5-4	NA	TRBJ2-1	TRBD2	TGTGCCAGCAGCCTCGGGGGTGAGCGGGGGCACAATGAGCAGTTCTTC	CASSLGGERGHNEQFF
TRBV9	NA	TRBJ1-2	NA	TGTGCCAGCAGCGTAGGATCGACACCGCTGGGCTATGGCTACACCTTC	CASSVGSTPLGYGYTF
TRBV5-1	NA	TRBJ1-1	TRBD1	TGCGCCAGCAGCTGGTCGACAGGGGGGAACACTGAAGCTTTCTTT	CASSWSTGGNTEAFF
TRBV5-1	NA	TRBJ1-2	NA	TGCGCCAGCAGCTTGTCGGCCCCCGAGGCCTTGACCTATGGCTACACCTTC	CASSLSAPEALTYGYTF
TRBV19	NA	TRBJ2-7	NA	TGTGCCAGTAGTATTTACTGGGACACAGCCTACGAGCAGTACTTC	CASSIYWDTAYEQYF
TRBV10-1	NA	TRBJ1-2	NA	TGCGCCAGCAGTGAGCCAAACCGGTCCAGGGTTGTTGGCTACACCTTC	CASSEPNRSRVVGYTF
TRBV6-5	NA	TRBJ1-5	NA	TGTGCCAGCTCTACTAGTCGGGTGGGCGTTGGGCCCCAGCATTTT	CASSTSRVGVGPQHF
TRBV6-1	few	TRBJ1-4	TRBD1	TGTGCCAGCAATCCGGGACAGTCAACTAATGAAAAACTGTTTTTT	CASNPGQSTNEKLFF